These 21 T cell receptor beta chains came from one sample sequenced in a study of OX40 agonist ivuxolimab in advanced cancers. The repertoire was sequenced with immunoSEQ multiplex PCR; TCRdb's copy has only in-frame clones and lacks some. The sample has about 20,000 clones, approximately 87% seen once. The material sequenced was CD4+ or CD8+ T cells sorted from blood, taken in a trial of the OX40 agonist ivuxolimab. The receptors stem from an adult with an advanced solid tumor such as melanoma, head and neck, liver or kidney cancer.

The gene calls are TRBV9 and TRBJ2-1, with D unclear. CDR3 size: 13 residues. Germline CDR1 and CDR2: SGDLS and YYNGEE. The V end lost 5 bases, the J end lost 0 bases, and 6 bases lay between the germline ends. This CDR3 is CASSWSSYNEQFF. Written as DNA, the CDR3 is TGTGCCAGCAGTTGGAGCTCCTACAATGAGCAGTTCTTC.

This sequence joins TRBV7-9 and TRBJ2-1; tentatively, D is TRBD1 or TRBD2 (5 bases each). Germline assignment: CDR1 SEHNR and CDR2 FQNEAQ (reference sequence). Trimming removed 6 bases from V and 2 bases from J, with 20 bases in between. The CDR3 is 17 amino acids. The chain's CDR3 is CASSPNKGTGTYNEQFF. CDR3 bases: TGTGCCAGCAGTCCTAATAAGGGGACGGGAACCTACAATGAGCAGTTCTTC.

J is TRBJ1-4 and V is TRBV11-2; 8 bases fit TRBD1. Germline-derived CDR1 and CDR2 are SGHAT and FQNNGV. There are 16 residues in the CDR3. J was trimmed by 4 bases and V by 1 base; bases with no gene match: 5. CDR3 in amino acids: CASSLVGQALNEKLFF. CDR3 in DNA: TGTGCCAGCAGCTTAGTGGGACAGGCACTTAATGAAAAACTGTTTTTT.

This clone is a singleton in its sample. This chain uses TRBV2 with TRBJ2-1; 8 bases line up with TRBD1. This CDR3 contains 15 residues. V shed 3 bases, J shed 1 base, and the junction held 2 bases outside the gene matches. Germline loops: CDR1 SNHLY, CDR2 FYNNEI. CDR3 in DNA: TGTGCCAGCAGTGAGGGGGACAGGTCCTACAATGAGCAGTTCTTC. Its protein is CASSEGDRSYNEQFF.

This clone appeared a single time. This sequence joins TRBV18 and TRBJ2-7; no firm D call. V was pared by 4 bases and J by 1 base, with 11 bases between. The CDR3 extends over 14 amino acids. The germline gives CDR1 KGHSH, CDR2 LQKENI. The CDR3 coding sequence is TGTGCCAGCTCACTTTATGACGGTTCCTACGAGCAGTACTTC. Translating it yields CASSLYDGSYEQYF.

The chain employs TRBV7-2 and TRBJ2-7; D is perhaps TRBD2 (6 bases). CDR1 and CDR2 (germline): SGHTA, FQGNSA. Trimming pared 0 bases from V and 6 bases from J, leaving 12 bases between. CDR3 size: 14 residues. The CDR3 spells CASSLAGGLIEQYF. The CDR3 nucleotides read TGTGCCAGCAGCTTAGCGGGAGGACTTATCGAGCAGTACTTC.

DNA for the CDR3: TGTGCCAGCAGCTATTTTGGGATTACAGGGGGCTCCTCTGGAAACACCATATATTTT. It yields the protein CASSYFGITGGSSGNTIYF. The chain is built from TRBV9 and TRBJ1-3, with 9 bases fitting TRBD1. In germline, CDR1 is SGDLS, CDR2 YYNGEE. The ends lost 4 bases at V and 0 bases at J; junction bases unmatched: 14. The CDR3 contains 19 residues.

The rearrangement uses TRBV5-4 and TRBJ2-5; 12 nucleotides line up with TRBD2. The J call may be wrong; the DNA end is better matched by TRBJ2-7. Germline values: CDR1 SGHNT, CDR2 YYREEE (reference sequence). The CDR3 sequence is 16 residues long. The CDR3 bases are TGTGCCAGCAGCCAGGGACTAGCGGGTAGCTCCTACGAGCAGTACTTC. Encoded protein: CASSQGLAGSSYEQYF.

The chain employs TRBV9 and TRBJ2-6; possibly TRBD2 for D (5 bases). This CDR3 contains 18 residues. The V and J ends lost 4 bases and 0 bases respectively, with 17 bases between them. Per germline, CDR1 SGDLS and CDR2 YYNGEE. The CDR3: CASSIRTGDFSGANVLTF. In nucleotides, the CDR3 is TGTGCCAGCAGCATCCGGACCGGGGATTTCTCTGGGGCCAACGTCCTGACTTTC.

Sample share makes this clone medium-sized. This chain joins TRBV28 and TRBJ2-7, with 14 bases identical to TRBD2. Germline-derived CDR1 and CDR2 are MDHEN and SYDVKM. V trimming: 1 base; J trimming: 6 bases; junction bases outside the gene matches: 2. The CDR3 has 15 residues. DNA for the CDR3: TGTGCCAGCAGTTTATCGACTAGCGGGAGGGGCGAGCAGTACTTC. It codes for CASSLSTSGRGEQYF.

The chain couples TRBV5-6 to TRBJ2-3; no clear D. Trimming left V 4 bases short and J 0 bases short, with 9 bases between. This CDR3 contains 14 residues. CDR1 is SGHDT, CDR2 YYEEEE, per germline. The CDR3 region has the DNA TGTGCCAGCAGCCTCTGGTATAGCACAGATACGCAGTATTTT. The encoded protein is CASSLWYSTDTQYF.

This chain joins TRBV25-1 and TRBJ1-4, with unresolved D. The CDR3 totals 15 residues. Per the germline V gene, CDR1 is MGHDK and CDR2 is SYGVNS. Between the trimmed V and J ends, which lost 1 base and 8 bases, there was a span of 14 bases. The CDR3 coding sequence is TGTGCCAGCAGTGAATCCTCGGCGAGTTTCGAAAAACTGTTTTTT. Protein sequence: CASSESSASFEKLFF.

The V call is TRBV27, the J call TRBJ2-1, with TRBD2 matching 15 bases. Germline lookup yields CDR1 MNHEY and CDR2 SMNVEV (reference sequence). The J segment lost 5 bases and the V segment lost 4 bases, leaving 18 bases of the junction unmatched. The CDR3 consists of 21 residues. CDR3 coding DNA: TGTGCCAGCAGTTCCCTACTCATCGGACTAGCGGGAGGGCGGTTCGACAATGAGCAGTTCTTC. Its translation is CASSSLLIGLAGGRFDNEQFF.

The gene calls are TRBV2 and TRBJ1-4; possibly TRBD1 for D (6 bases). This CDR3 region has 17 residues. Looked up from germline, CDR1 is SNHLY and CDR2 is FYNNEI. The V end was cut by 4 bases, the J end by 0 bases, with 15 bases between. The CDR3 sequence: CASSVQGSRATNEKLFF. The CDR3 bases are TGTGCCAGCAGTGTCCAGGGGAGCCGTGCAACTAATGAAAAACTGTTTTTT.

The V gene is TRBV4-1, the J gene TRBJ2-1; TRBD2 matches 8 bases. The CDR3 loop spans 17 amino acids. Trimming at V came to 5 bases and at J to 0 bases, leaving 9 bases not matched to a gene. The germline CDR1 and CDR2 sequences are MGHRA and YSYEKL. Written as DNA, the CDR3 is TGCGCCAGCAGCGGAAGCGGGAGCACGTACTCCTACAATGAGCAGTTCTTC. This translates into CASSGSGSTYSYNEQFF.

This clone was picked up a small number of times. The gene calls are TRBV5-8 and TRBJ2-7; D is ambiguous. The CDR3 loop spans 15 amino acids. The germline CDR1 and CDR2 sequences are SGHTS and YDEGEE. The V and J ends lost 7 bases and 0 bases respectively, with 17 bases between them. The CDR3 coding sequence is TGTGCCAGCGGACCGTGGGCAGCACGCTCCTACGAGCAGTACTTC. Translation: CASGPWAARSYEQYF.

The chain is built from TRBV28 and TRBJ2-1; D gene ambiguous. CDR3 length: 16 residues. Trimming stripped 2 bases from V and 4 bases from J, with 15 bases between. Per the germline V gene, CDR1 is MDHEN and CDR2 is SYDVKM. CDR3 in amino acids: CASSLAAWGRYNEQFF. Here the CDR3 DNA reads TGTGCCAGCAGTTTAGCCGCTTGGGGTAGGTACAATGAGCAGTTCTTC.

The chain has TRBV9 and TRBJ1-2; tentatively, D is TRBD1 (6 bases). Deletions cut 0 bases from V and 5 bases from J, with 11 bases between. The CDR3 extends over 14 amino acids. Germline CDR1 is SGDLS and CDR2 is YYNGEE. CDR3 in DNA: TGTGCCAGCAGCGTAGGGGGGGCCACGTATGGCTACACCTTC. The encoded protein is CASSVGGATYGYTF.

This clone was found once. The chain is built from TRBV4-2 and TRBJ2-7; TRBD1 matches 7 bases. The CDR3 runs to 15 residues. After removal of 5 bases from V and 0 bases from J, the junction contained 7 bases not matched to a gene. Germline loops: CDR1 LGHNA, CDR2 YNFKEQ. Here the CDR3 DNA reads TGTGCCAGCAGCTTGCCCGGGACAGCCTCCTACGAGCAGTACTTC. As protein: CASSLPGTASYEQYF.

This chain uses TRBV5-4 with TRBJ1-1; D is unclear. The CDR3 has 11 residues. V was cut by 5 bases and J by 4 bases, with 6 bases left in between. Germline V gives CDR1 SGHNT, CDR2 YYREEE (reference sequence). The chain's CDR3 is CASSLSTEAFF. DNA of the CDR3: TGTGCCAGCAGTCTAAGCACTGAAGCTTTCTTT.

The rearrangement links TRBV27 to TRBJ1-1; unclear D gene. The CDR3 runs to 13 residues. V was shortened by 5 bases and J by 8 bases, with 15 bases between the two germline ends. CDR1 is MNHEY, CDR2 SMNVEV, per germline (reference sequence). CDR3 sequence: CASSPNGILEAFF. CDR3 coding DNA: TGTGCCAGCAGTCCGAACGGGATCCTCGAAGCTTTCTTT.